This TCR beta chain was sequenced during a study of T cell clones after liver transplantation. As for the study in general: In this trial, immunosuppression withdrawal was attempted within 2 years of liver transplant. Timepoints were pre-transplant, pre-withdrawal, and after withdrawal was completed or failed. Post-transplant blood was tracked for graft-donor-reactive T cell clones identified in a pre-transplant mixed lymphocyte reaction. Findings of the study overall: These preliminary findings come from unstandardized post-transplant sampling times.

The data were produced by immunoSEQ multiplex PCR, yet TCRdb's version contains in-frame clones alone and is incomplete. The data contain about 51,000 clones, about 90% of them singletons. On this clone itself: Its antigen is not identified.

Germline V gene sequence: CDR1 ENHRY, CDR2 SYGVKD. With 9 bases clipped from V and 1 base from J, the junction kept 8 bases outside the gene matches. The CDR3 runs to 14 residues. Specimen: CD8+ T cells from blood, collected 12 months after liver transplant. The chain couples TRBV10-3 to TRBJ2-7, with TRBD1 matching over 8 bases. The TCR was taken from a human patient who received a liver transplant. Some T cells may be graft donor cells. CDR3 nucleotide sequence: TGTGCCATTTCGGACAGGGTGAGTTCCTACGAGCAGTACTTC. It is translated as CAISDRVSSYEQYF.